These 17 T cell receptor beta chains share one sample of origin, sequenced in a study of early T cells in non-severe SARS-CoV-2 infection. A single record per CDR3 protein comes from TCRdb applying MiXCR to the 5' RACE reads. The table lists about 83,000 distinct CDR3 sequences, around an eighth of them singletons. Specimen: whole blood. The receptors derive from an adult who was a healthcare worker with PCR-confirmed SARS-CoV-2 infection or an uninfected control (not recorded which).

This clonotype was seen a few times. The rearrangement uses TRBV18 and TRBJ1-4; 7 positions match TRBD1. The CDR3 extends over 15 amino acids. The V and J ends lost 5 bases and 7 bases, in that order; junction bases with no gene match: 10. Looked up from germline, CDR1 is KGHSH and CDR2 is LQKENI. The chain's CDR3 is CASSTMTGNGEKLFF. Here the CDR3 DNA reads TGTGCCAGCTCAACTATGACAGGGAACGGTGAAAAACTGTTTTTT.

The chain has TRBV18 and TRBJ2-7; 13 nucleotides agree with TRBD2. Germline trimming cut 5 bases from V and 3 bases from J; bases unmatched to any gene: 4. The CDR3 has 15 residues. Germline loops: CDR1 KGHSH, CDR2 LQKENI. The CDR3: CASSTGTSGNYEQYF. The CDR3 DNA reads TGTGCCAGCTCAACCGGGACTAGCGGGAACTACGAGCAGTACTTC. The full variable domain, its missing parts supplied by reference TRBV18 and TRBJ2-7, is NAGVMQNPRHLVRRRGQEARLRCSPMKGHSHVYWYRQLPEEGLKFMVYLQKENIIDESGMPKERFSAEFPKEGPSILRIQQVVRGDSAAYFCASSTGTSGNYEQYFGPGTRLTVT.

This clonotype showed up many times. This chain connects TRBV29-1 to TRBJ1-2; weak D call: TRBD1 (6 bases). The CDR3 consists of 13 residues. V lost 6 bases and J lost 4, with 15 bases in between. Germline V gene lookup returns CDR1 SQVTM and CDR2 ANQGSEA. The CDR3 is CSVQGERLYGYTF. For the CDR3, the DNA is TGCAGCGTACAGGGAGAAAGGCTCTATGGCTACACCTTC.

The J gene is TRBJ1-4, the V gene TRBV29-1; D not certain. The V gene's germline CDR1 is SQVTM and CDR2 ANQGSEA. Trimming left V 4 bases short and J 4 bases short, with 7 bases between. There are 12 residues in the CDR3. The CDR3 sequence: CSVGRHNEKLFF. CDR3 DNA: TGCAGCGTTGGTCGGCATAATGAAAAACTGTTTTTT.

The chain combines TRBV6-2 or TRBV6-3 with TRBJ2-1; TRBD1 or TRBD2 may be the D gene (5 bases each). Germline-derived CDR1 and CDR2 are MNHEY and SVGEGT. V dropped 5 bases and J dropped 2 bases, with 16 bases sitting between them. The CDR3 has 16 residues. CDR3 loop: CASSKITLGAYNEQFF. As DNA, the CDR3 is TGTGCCAGCAGTAAAATAACCCTGGGGGCCTACAATGAGCAGTTCTTC.

This clonotype was seen repeatedly, ten times or more. This chain joins TRBV6-5 and TRBJ2-5; possibly TRBD2 for D (6 bases). V lost 6 bases, J lost 1 base, and 15 bases lay in between. The CDR3 extends over 15 amino acids. Germline CDR1 is MNHEY and CDR2 is SVGAGI. This chain's CDR3 is CASSRREQVQETQYF. The CDR3 nucleotides read TGTGCCAGCAGCCGGCGGGAACAGGTCCAAGAGACCCAGTACTTC.

The chain links TRBV10-3 to TRBJ2-3, with D perhaps TRBD2 (6 bases). Germline V CDR1 and CDR2: ENHRY, SYGVKD. The CDR3 is 14 amino acids. V shed 11 bases and J shed 2 bases, with 17 bases lying between them. The DNA for the CDR3 is TGTGCCTCAGGCGGGGTTCGTCTCACAGATACGCAGTATTTT. It yields the protein CASGGVRLTDTQYF.

This clonotype was recorded a few times. The CDR3 region is CATGGTVNYGYTF. The CDR3 DNA reads as TGTGCAACGGGGGGCACGGTAAACTATGGCTACACCTTC. The chain recombines TRBV7-9 with TRBJ1-2; a weak D match, TRBD1 (6 bases). The CDR3 contains 13 residues. Germline values: CDR1 SEHNR, CDR2 FQNEAQ (reference sequence).

This clonotype was picked up a small number of times. DNA of the CDR3: TGTGCCAGCAGCGTGTCTCGCAGCGAGACCCAGTACTTC. This translates into CASSVSRSETQYF. This chain connects TRBV9 to TRBJ2-5, with D unresolved. This CDR3 region has 13 residues. V gave up 2 bases and J gave up 5 bases, with 10 bases separating them. CDR1 and CDR2 (germline): SGDLS, YYNGEE.

This clonotype was detected ten times or more. V and J are TRBV7-9 and TRBJ1-4; TRBD1 might be the D (5 bases). The length of the CDR3 is 14 residues. Between the trimmed V and J ends, which lost 5 bases and 7 bases, there was a span of 14 bases. In germline, CDR1 is SEHNR, CDR2 FQNEAQ (reference sequence). CDR3 in amino acids: CASSPGRWGEKLFF. The CDR3, as DNA: TGTGCCAGCAGCCCGGGACGGTGGGGTGAAAAACTGTTTTTT.

This clonotype was detected many times. This rearrangement joins TRBV7-2 to TRBJ2-3; TRBD2 aligns across 8 bases. Germline assignment: CDR1 SGHTA and CDR2 FQGNSA. The V segment lost 3 bases and the J segment 1 base; nucleotides outside the gene matches: 9. The CDR3 contains 17 residues. Here the CDR3 DNA reads TGTGCCAGCAGCTTTCCCGGGAGGGCTAAGGGCACAGATACGCAGTATTTT. This gives the protein CASSFPGRAKGTDTQYF.

This clonotype was recorded a few times. The rearrangement joins TRBV14 to TRBJ2-1, with 9 bases matching TRBD2. CDR1 is SGHDN and CDR2 is FVKESK in the germline V gene. This CDR3 has 16 residues. The V gene end was trimmed by 1 base and the J gene end by 8 bases; junction bases not matched to a gene: 9. The CDR3 region has the DNA TGTGCCAGCAGCCAAGCCCTAGCGGGAAAAAGGGATGAGCAGTTCTTC. Translation gives CASSQALAGKRDEQFF.

This clonotype has more than one count but fewer than ten. V gene TRBV29-1 combines with J gene TRBJ2-1, with TRBD2 as a possible D gene (6 bases). Germline CDR1 and CDR2: SQVTM and ANQGSEA. The CDR3 has 14 residues. Trimming pared 3 bases from V and 1 base from J, leaving 10 bases between. The CDR3: CSVEGGTSYNEQFF. The DNA of the CDR3 is TGCAGCGTTGAGGGGGGAACGTCCTACAATGAGCAGTTCTTC.

A few counts support this clonotype. The V call is TRBV5-5, the J call TRBJ1-2; 7 bases agree with TRBD1. The V segment lost 4 bases and the J segment 3 bases; nucleotides outside the gene matches: 6. The CDR3 extends over 14 amino acids. The germline CDR1 and CDR2 sequences are SGHKS and YYEKEE (reference sequence). CDR3 residues: CASSAGQPYYGYTF. As DNA, the CDR3 is TGTGCCAGCAGCGCGGGACAGCCCTACTATGGCTACACCTTC.

The chain is built from TRBV27 and TRBJ2-5; 10 nucleotides match TRBD1. After removal of 6 bases from V and 5 bases from J, the junction contained 6 bases not matched to a gene. Germline CDR1 reads MNHEY; CDR2 reads SMNVEV (reference sequence). The CDR3 spans 14 residues. The CDR3 nucleotides read TGTGCCAGCAGGACAGGGGGCGCATGGGAGACCCAGTACTTC. Amino acid sequence: CASRTGGAWETQYF.

CDR3 amino acids: CASSPHPTRRREQFF. CDR3 sequence (DNA): TGTGCCAGCAGCCCCCACCCGACTCGCCGGAGGGAGCAGTTCTTC. The chain employs TRBV7-2 and TRBJ2-1; weak D call: TRBD2 (5 bases). This CDR3 contains 15 residues. From germline, CDR1 is SGHTA and CDR2 FQGNSA. Trimming took 5 bases from V and 10 from J, leaving 21 bases between them.

This clonotype appeared a few times. This chain connects TRBV4-2 to TRBJ2-3; D gene uncertain. CDR1 is LGHNA, CDR2 YNFKEQ, per germline. CDR3 length: 13 amino acids. The germline V and J ends were trimmed by 1 base and 4 bases, with 6 bases remaining between them. In DNA, the CDR3 is TGTGCCAGCAGCCAAGGAAACTCAGATACGCAGTATTTT. Protein sequence: CASSQGNSDTQYF.